Following are 3 T cell receptor beta chains from one sample sequenced in a study of blood T cells in healthy people across ages. The authors ran a second PCR of about 6 to 11 cycles using a sample-barcoded 5' primer and a J-beta primer mix. TCRdb ran MiXCR on the 5' RACE reads and lists one entry per CDR3 protein. The sample lists 1.5 million to 2 million distinct CDR3 sequences, roughly 50% occurring once. The sample was blood. The receptors originated from a middle-aged woman in good health.

This clonotype was seen only a few times. J is TRBJ1-2 and V is TRBV20-1; a weak D match, TRBD1 (5 bases). The CDR3 has 13 amino acids. Germline V gives CDR1 DFQATT, CDR2 SNEGSKA (reference sequence). V was shortened by 6 bases and J by 2 bases, with 13 bases between the two germline ends. The CDR3 sequence: CSAIDRDNYGYTF. The CDR3 DNA follows: TGCAGTGCAATAGACCGGGACAACTATGGCTACACCTTC.

This chain uses TRBV20-1 with TRBJ2-6; TRBD1 aligns across 7 bases. Germline-derived CDR1 and CDR2 are DFQATT and SNEGSKA (reference sequence). After removal of 5 bases from V and 0 bases from J, the junction contained 10 bases not matched to a gene. The CDR3 runs 17 residues. DNA for the CDR3: TGCAGTGCTCCGTGGACAGGTCCGAACTCTGGGGCCAACGTCCTGACTTTC. It codes for CSAPWTGPNSGANVLTF.

The chain carries TRBV20-1 and TRBJ2-3, with 9 bases aligning to TRBD2. This CDR3 has 15 amino acids. The germline gives CDR1 DFQATT, CDR2 SNEGSKA (reference sequence). J gave up 2 bases and V 2 bases, and 5 bases lay outside the gene matches. CDR3 sequence reads: CSARLTSGYTDTQYF. In nucleotides, the CDR3 is TGCAGTGCTAGATTGACTAGCGGCTACACAGATACGCAGTATTTT.